This entry concerns a single T cell receptor (beta chain). Its antigen is as yet unknown. The CDR3 contains 15 residues. V was trimmed by 5 bases and J by 5 bases, leaving 18 bases between them. The record originates from a study of T-cell memory formation after mild COVID-19. Study results and caveats: Contracting clones, day 15 to 85, had balanced CD4/CD8, and later expanders favored CD4+.

Sample barcodes and UMIs were carried by the TCR alpha and TCR beta cDNA libraries that 5'RACE generated with constant-segment primers. Each CDR3 protein is one row after TCRdb ran MiXCR on the 5' RACE reads. The sample holds approximately 210,000 distinct CDR3 sequences, around 25% seen once. The rearrangement joins TRBV12-3 or TRBV12-4 to TRBJ2-5, with D perhaps TRBD2 (6 bases). Sequences were obtained from PBMCs or a T cell subset sorted from them (not recorded which). The sequence was collected from an adult woman who had mild COVID-19 (a few samples of this study predate the infection). Cell type and time point are not known. The chain's CDR3 is CASSAGTQASETQYF. CDR3 bases: TGTGCCAGCAGTGCCGGGACTCAGGCCTCGGAGACCCAGTACTTC.